This is a list of T cell receptor beta chains from one sample in a study of regulatory T cells in long-lasting Graves disease. TCRdb re-analysed the multiplex PCR reads in MiXCR, keeping a single row per CDR3 protein. The top ten hold roughly 9.3% of the sample, which has about half a million distinct CDR3 sequences, around 13% seen once. This sample was shared with a second study, whose subject was T cells in Graves' hyperthyroidism and ophthalmopathy.

The sample consisted of peripheral blood mononuclear cells (PBMCs), taken at new diagnosis, from a patient treated with antithyroid drugs. The receptor set was obtained from a woman aged 25 to 39 with Graves disease. CDR3s leave out the opening cysteine and the closing phenylalanine or tryptophan. The D gene is left open where the match is weak.

V gene	D gene	J gene	CDR3 length	CDR3 protein
TRBV12-3/TRBV12-4	NA	TRBJ2-7	10	ASSPQYYEQY
TRBV11-3	TRBD2	TRBJ2-1	14	ASSEITSGGNIGQF
TRBV28	NA	TRBJ2-7	10	ASTRGSYEQY
TRBV28	NA	TRBJ1-2	14	ASRGTSGAPNYGYT
TRBV27	NA	TRBJ2-7	12	ASRTLTAAYEQY
TRBV7-2	TRBD2	TRBJ2-2	17	ASSLVTGTSGRRTGELF
TRBV20-1	NA	TRBJ2-1	10	SARDPPAKQF
TRBV5-1	TRBD1	TRBJ2-2	14	ASSLFRTGGTGELF
TRBV18	NA	TRBJ1-6	15	ASSPLQGFPAVSPLH
TRBV24-1	NA	TRBJ2-5	12	ATAAAQAGETQY
TRBV24-1	NA	TRBJ2-1	14	ATSDRSRSGDNEQF
TRBV19	NA	TRBJ1-1	16	ASSIEQVGRGWGTEAF
TRBV24-1	TRBD1	TRBJ2-2	11	ATGQENTGELF
TRBV7-9	NA	TRBJ2-5	12	ASSSSGYQETQY
TRBV11-2	NA	TRBJ2-7	13	ASSLDRGSYNEQY
TRBV20-1	NA	TRBJ2-2	11	SARIDVAGELF
TRBV20-1	TRBD1	TRBJ2-1	12	SATTGAGYNEQF
TRBV5-8	NA	TRBJ2-7	11	ASSFPETYEQY
TRBV27	NA	TRBJ1-2	12	ASSLWGGNYGYT